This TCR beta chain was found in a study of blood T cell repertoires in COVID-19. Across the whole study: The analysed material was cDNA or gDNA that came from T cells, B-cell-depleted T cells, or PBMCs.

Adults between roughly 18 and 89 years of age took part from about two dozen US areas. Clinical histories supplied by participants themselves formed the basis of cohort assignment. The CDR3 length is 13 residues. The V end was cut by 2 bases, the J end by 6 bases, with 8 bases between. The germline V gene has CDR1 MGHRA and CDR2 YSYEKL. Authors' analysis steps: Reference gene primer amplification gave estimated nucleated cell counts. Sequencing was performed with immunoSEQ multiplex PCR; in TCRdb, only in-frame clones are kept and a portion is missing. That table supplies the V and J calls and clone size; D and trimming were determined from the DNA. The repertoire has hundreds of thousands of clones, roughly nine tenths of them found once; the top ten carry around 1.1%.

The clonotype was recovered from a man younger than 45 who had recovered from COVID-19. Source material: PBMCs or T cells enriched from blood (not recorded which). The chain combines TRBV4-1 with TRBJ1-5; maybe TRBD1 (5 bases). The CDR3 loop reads CASSQQGSQPQHF. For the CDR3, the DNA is TGCGCCAGCAGCCAACAGGGAAGTCAGCCCCAGCATTTT.